The 13 T cell receptor beta chains reported below all come from one sample, sequenced in a study of CD8+CD57+ T cells in acquired aplastic anemia (dated 2018 in TCRdb). The reads were generated on an Illumina HiSeq 2000. Profiling of TCR beta VDJ combinations and CDR3 sequences used genomic DNA as the template. TCRdb reprocessing: public reads trimmed at Q25 with fastp, clones called with MiXCR, in-frame beta chains kept. When rows share a CDR3 protein, they turn into one entry using the most common DNA and genes. In all, the sample holds roughly 220,000 distinct CDR3 sequences, and over 55% of those were seen once. Of the sample, roughly 64% is held by the ten largest clones. The patients picked for sequencing were ones in whom flow cytometry had shown an expansion of CD8+CD57+ cells. Sequencing was carried out using sorted CD4+, CD8+, or CD8+CD57+ T cells (not recorded which) from PBMCs. These receptors came from a human donor with aplastic anemia.

CDR3 region: CASSEYNRDGDEKLFF. For the CDR3, the DNA is TGCGCCAGCAGCGAATATAACCGGGACGGAGATGAAAAACTGTTTTTT. This rearrangement joins TRBV5-1 to TRBJ1-4; a weak D match, TRBD1 (5 bases). Germline-derived CDR1 and CDR2 are SGHRS and YFSETQ. The CDR3 is 16 residues long. Trimming cost V 4 bases and J 6 bases, with 19 bases left between them.

This chain joins TRBV19 and TRBJ1-6, with D possibly being TRBD1 (5 bases). This CDR3 has 13 residues. CDR1 and CDR2 from the germline V gene are LNHDA and SQIVND (reference sequence). The ends were cut back, 8 bases at V and 8 bases at J, with 13 bases in the middle. CDR3 coding DNA: TGTGCCAGTGAGGAGGGGTGGGATTCACCCCTCCACTTT. It specifies CASEEGWDSPLHF.

A single count supports this clonotype. The chain combines TRBV24-1 with TRBJ2-7; perhaps TRBD2 as D (7 bases). The CDR3 is made up of 15 amino acids. The V end lost 3 bases, the J end lost 2 bases, and 13 bases lay between the germline ends. Germline V CDR1 and CDR2: KGHDR, SFDVKD. In nucleotides, the CDR3 is TGTGCCACCAGTGATCATGGGGGGGCGGCCTACGAGCAGTACTTC. It yields the protein CATSDHGGAAYEQYF.

The chain is built from TRBV20-1 and TRBJ1-5; 10 nucleotides align to TRBD1. CDR1 and CDR2 from the germline V gene are DFQATT and SNEGSKA (reference sequence). The ends lost 4 bases at V and 5 bases at J; junction bases unmatched: 2. The CDR3 has 13 residues. The CDR3 protein is CSATTGGDQPQHF. In DNA form, the CDR3 reads TGCAGTGCTACGACAGGGGGCGATCAGCCCCAGCATTTT.

This chain joins TRBV7-2 and TRBJ1-2; D call uncertain. The germline CDR1 and CDR2 sequences are SGHTA and FQGNSA. Trimming shortened V by 2 bases and J by 6 bases, and 13 bases separated the two germline ends. This CDR3 is built from 14 residues. The CDR3 protein is CASSLRKPGDGYTF. Written as DNA, the CDR3 is TGTGCCAGCAGCTTAAGGAAGCCGGGCGATGGCTACACCTTC.

This sequence joins TRBV7-8 and TRBJ2-2; 8 nucleotides agree with TRBD1. Trimming took 5 bases from V and 7 from J; bases not matched to a gene: 15. Germline V gene data show CDR1 as SGHVS and CDR2 as FQNEAQ. The CDR3 extends over 17 amino acids. Here the CDR3 DNA reads TGTGCCAGCAGCCCGCTACAGGGGGGTTCTGAAGGCGGGGAGCTGTTTTTT. Its translation is CASSPLQGGSEGGELFF. Supplemented by reference TRBV7-8 and TRBJ2-2, the full variable domain reads GAGVSQSPRYKVAKRGQDVALRCDPISGHVSLFWYQQALGQGPEFLTYFQNEAQLDKSGLPSDRFFAERPEGSVSTLKIQRTQQEDSAVYLCASSPLQGGSEGGELFFGEGSRLTVL.

This clonotype appeared a few times. The rearrangement uses TRBV7-8 and TRBJ2-7, with D maybe TRBD2 (6 bases). V was cut by 3 bases and J by 0 bases, with 9 bases left in between. The CDR3 contains 14 residues. Germline CDR1 is SGHVS and CDR2 is FQNEAQ. CDR3 bases: TGTGCCAGCAGCTTTCGGGGGAGCTCCTACGAGCAGTACTTC. It yields the protein CASSFRGSSYEQYF.

V gene TRBV7-8 combines with J gene TRBJ1-1; unclear D gene. Germline-derived CDR1 and CDR2 are SGHVS and FQNEAQ. Deletions cut 4 bases from V and 0 bases from J, with 12 bases between. The CDR3 has 15 residues. CDR3 sequence reads: CASSSNGHLNTEAFF. The DNA of the CDR3 is TGTGCCAGCAGCTCTAACGGTCATCTGAACACTGAAGCTTTCTTT. Supplemented by reference TRBV7-8 and TRBJ1-1, the full variable domain reads GAGVSQSPRYKVAKRGQDVALRCDPISGHVSLFWYQQALGQGPEFLTYFQNEAQLDKSGLPSDRFFAERPEGSVSTLKIQRTQQEDSAVYLCASSSNGHLNTEAFFGQGTRLTVV.

This clonotype was seen a handful of times. The rearrangement uses TRBV7-6 and TRBJ1-1, with D perhaps matching TRBD1 (5 bases). The CDR3 is made up of 14 amino acids. Trimming shortened V by 5 bases and J by 5 bases, and 15 bases separated the two germline ends. The germline V gene encodes CDR1 SGHVS and CDR2 FNYEAQ. The CDR3 sequence is CASSLTSRGTEAFF. In DNA form, the CDR3 reads TGTGCCAGCAGCCTAACATCCCGGGGGACTGAAGCTTTCTTT.

This clonotype has just one count. V and J are TRBV20-1 and TRBJ2-3; no firm D call. The germline V gene has CDR1 DFQATT and CDR2 SNEGSKA (reference sequence). The V end was cut by 5 bases, the J end by 5 bases, with 8 bases between. This CDR3 is built from 11 residues. CDR3 loop: CSAASGDTQYF. The CDR3 DNA is TGCAGTGCTGCATCAGGAGATACGCAGTATTTT.

V usage is TRBV29-1 and J usage is TRBJ2-7, with 8 bases that match TRBD1. The CDR3 runs 12 residues. Germline lookup yields CDR1 SQVTM and CDR2 ANQGSEA. V lost 5 bases, J lost 6 bases, and 6 bases stayed unmatched. This CDR3 is CSVQGALSEQYF. CDR3 DNA sequence: TGCAGCGTTCAGGGGGCCCTTAGCGAGCAGTACTTC.

The chain links TRBV11-2 to TRBJ2-7; 9 bases match TRBD2. The CDR3 totals 15 residues. J lost 7 bases, V lost 4 bases, and 11 bases had no gene match. The germline gives CDR1 SGHAT, CDR2 FQNNGV. The CDR3 spells CASSSPAGGQNEQYF. The CDR3 DNA follows: TGTGCCAGCAGCTCCCCAGCGGGGGGCCAAAATGAGCAGTACTTC. The complete variable domain, with remaining parts taken from reference TRBV11-2 and TRBJ2-7, reads EAGVAQSPRYKIIEKRQSVAFWCNPISGHATLYWYQQILGQGPKLLIQFQNNGVVDDSQLPKDRFSAERLKGVDSTLKIQPAKLEDSAVYLCASSSPAGGQNEQYFGPGTRLTVT.

The gene calls are TRBV5-1 and TRBJ2-7; D assignment may be TRBD1 or TRBD2 (5 bases each). V lost 1 base, J lost 7 bases, and 21 bases lay in between. The CDR3 has 16 residues. CDR1 and CDR2 from the germline V gene are SGHRS and YFSETQ. The CDR3 spells CASSLQPGPTPQEQYF. CDR3 nucleotides: TGCGCCAGCAGCTTGCAACCGGGACCGACACCACAAGAGCAGTACTTC.